The rows below give T cell receptor beta chains drawn from one sample of a study of T cells in localized non-small cell lung cancer. Here immunoSEQ multiplex PCR was the method, and the copy in TCRdb shows in-frame clones only, minus some. The sample holds some 25,000 clones, around 89% seen once. Here the sequenced sample was PBMCs, taken before any cancer treatment. These TCRs come from a man aged 40 to 70 with stage II lung adenocarcinoma. CDR3s include the opening cysteine and the closing phenylalanine or tryptophan. The D gene is left open where the match is weak. The size entry is marked missing in some rows and otherwise reads once, few, many or a size class.

J gene: TRBJ1-3
CDR3 length: 18
D gene: TRBD1
clone size: -
V gene: TRBV9
CDR3 protein: CASSVGSDRVPSGNTIYF

J gene: TRBJ1-1
CDR3 length: 14
D gene: -
clone size: -
V gene: TRBV5-4
CDR3 protein: CASSISDLHTEAFF

J gene: TRBJ2-7
CDR3 length: 13
D gene: -
clone size: few
V gene: TRBV27
CDR3 protein: CASSSGPTSEQYF

J gene: TRBJ2-3
CDR3 length: 15
D gene: TRBD2
clone size: -
V gene: TRBV28
CDR3 protein: CASKGFGGGADTQYF

J gene: TRBJ2-1
CDR3 length: 16
D gene: TRBD2
clone size: -
V gene: TRBV7-4
CDR3 protein: CASSSTLAGELQEQFF

J gene: TRBJ1-2
CDR3 length: 14
D gene: -
clone size: few
V gene: TRBV2
CDR3 protein: CASSGGVFVYGYTF

J gene: TRBJ1-1
CDR3 length: 17
D gene: -
clone size: -
V gene: TRBV4-1
CDR3 protein: CASSQVPTRVVNTEAFF

J gene: TRBJ1-5
CDR3 length: 17
D gene: TRBD1
clone size: -
V gene: TRBV5-4
CDR3 protein: CASSLAPTWTGWRPQHF

J gene: TRBJ2-2
CDR3 length: 15
D gene: TRBD1
clone size: -
V gene: TRBV19
CDR3 protein: CASSTTGANTGELFF

J gene: TRBJ1-2
CDR3 length: 13
D gene: -
clone size: -
V gene: TRBV6-5
CDR3 protein: CATLWIREYGYTF

J gene: TRBJ1-1
CDR3 length: 13
D gene: -
clone size: -
V gene: TRBV19
CDR3 protein: CASSMSRDTEAFF

J gene: TRBJ2-3
CDR3 length: 15
D gene: -
clone size: -
V gene: TRBV5-6
CDR3 protein: CASSPAPTSTDTQYF

J gene: TRBJ1-3
CDR3 length: 18
D gene: TRBD1
clone size: -
V gene: TRBV7-3
CDR3 protein: CASSLGSRTGFSGNTIYF

J gene: TRBJ1-6
CDR3 length: 13
D gene: TRBD1
clone size: -
V gene: TRBV6-5
CDR3 protein: CASSDRADSPLHF

J gene: TRBJ2-7
CDR3 length: 13
D gene: -
clone size: -
V gene: TRBV18
CDR3 protein: CASSQGQSYEQYF

J gene: TRBJ1-1
CDR3 length: 14
D gene: -
clone size: -
V gene: TRBV30
CDR3 protein: CACRSSGGDTEAFF

J gene: TRBJ2-4
CDR3 length: 19
D gene: TRBD2
clone size: -
V gene: TRBV5-1
CDR3 protein: CASSFLGTSGKGNVNIQYF

J gene: TRBJ2-3
CDR3 length: 13
D gene: -
clone size: -
V gene: TRBV29-1
CDR3 protein: CSVVLSRPDTQYF

J gene: TRBJ2-3
CDR3 length: 14
D gene: -
clone size: -
V gene: TRBV23-1
CDR3 protein: CASITGWYTDTQYF

J gene: TRBJ2-1
CDR3 length: 16
D gene: -
clone size: -
V gene: TRBV19
CDR3 protein: CASTPAVRAGYNEQFF

J gene: TRBJ2-1
CDR3 length: 14
D gene: -
clone size: -
V gene: TRBV9
CDR3 protein: CASSVGPAGNEQFF

J gene: TRBJ1-2
CDR3 length: 13
D gene: -
clone size: -
V gene: TRBV30
CDR3 protein: CAWSVTGNYGYTF

J gene: TRBJ2-1
CDR3 length: 14
D gene: -
clone size: -
V gene: TRBV7-7
CDR3 protein: CASSPLISGGEQFF

J gene: TRBJ2-3
CDR3 length: 19
D gene: TRBD2
clone size: -
V gene: TRBV5-1
CDR3 protein: CASSLAGSGDSQRWDTQYF

J gene: TRBJ1-4
CDR3 length: 15
D gene: TRBD1
clone size: -
V gene: TRBV19
CDR3 protein: CASSTWGQTNEKLFF

J gene: TRBJ1-5
CDR3 length: 13
D gene: -
clone size: -
V gene: TRBV19
CDR3 protein: CASTVLEGQPQHF

J gene: TRBJ2-2
CDR3 length: 15
D gene: -
clone size: -
V gene: TRBV6-1
CDR3 protein: CASSPIGHLTGELFF

J gene: TRBJ2-7
CDR3 length: 15
D gene: TRBD1
clone size: -
V gene: TRBV10-3
CDR3 protein: CAISGGRDRGDEQYF

J gene: TRBJ1-2
CDR3 length: 14
D gene: TRBD1
clone size: -
V gene: TRBV6-6
CDR3 protein: CASSITGGDYGYTF